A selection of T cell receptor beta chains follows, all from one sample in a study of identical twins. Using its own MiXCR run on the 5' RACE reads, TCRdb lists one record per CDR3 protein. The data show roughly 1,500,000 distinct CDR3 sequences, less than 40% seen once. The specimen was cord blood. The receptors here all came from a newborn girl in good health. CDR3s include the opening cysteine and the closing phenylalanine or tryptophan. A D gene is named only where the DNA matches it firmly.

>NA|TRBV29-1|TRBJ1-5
CSVKGEGLNQPQHF
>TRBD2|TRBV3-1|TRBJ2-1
CASSQELASGRAGEQFF
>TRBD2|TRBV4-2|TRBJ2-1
CASSQAPSPSGTRYNEQFF
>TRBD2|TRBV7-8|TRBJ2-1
CASSLAKAGFSYNEQFF
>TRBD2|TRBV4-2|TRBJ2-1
CASSHIGPSGGSCNEQFF
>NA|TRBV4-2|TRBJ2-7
CGVSSESYEQYF
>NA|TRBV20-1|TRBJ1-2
CSARDPFLGDGYTF
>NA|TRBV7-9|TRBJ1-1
CASSVGVSEAFF
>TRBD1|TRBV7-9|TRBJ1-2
CASSAPDRGGYTF
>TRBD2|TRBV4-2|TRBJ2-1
CASSPNLVRGLADYNEQFF
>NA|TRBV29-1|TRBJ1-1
CSVQSGLPNTEAFF
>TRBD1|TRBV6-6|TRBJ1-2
CASSYPDRDYGYTF
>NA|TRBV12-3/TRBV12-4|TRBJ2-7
CASGRDPTTKQYF
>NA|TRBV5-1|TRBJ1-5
CASSPGGSNQPQHF
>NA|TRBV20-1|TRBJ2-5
CSASRPSSETQYF
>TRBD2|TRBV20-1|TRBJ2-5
CSASLAGGGETQYF
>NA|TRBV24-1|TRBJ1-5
CATSDSLSNQPQHF